This T cell receptor (beta chain) originates from a study of cytomegalovirus exposure and HLA in healthy donors. In this sample, this clone turned up a few times. The CDR3 spans 13 residues. Germline V gene lookup returns CDR1 KGHSH and CDR2 LQKENI. With 5 bases removed from V and 3 bases from J, the gap between germline ends came to 11 bases. Primers for the PCR totalled 60 Vbeta and 13 Jbeta. Clones were read by immunoSEQ multiplex PCR, and TCRdb kept only the in-frame ones, dropping some. The table lists around 110,000 clones, around three fifths of them singletons, with more than 6.5% in the top ten.

The sequenced material came from PBMCs. V is TRBV18 and J is TRBJ2-7; maybe TRBD2 (6 bases). The TCR originated in a woman in her thirties or forties in good health and CMV-seropositive. The DNA of the CDR3 is TGTGCCAGCTCAGCCCGACTAGACTACGAGCAGTACTTC. Translating gives CASSARLDYEQYF.